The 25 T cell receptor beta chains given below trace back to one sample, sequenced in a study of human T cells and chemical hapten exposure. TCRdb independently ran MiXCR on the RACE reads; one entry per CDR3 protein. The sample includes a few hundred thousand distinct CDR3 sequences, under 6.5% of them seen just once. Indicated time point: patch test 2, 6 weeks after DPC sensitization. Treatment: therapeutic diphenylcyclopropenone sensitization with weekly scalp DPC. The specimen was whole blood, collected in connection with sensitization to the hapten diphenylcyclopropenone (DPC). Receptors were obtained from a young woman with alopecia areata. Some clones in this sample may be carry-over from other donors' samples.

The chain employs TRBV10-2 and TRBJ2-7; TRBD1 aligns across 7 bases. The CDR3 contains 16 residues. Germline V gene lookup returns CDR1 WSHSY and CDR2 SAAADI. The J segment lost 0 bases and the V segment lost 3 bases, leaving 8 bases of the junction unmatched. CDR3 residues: CASSELPGTVSYEQYF. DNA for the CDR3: TGCGCCAGCAGTGAATTACCTGGGACAGTCTCCTACGAGCAGTACTTC.

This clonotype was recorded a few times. CDR3 DNA: TGTGCCAGTACTGACCCCGGGACTAGCGGGGCCCAAGAGACCCAGTACTTC. Its translation is CASTDPGTSGAQETQYF. The genes are TRBV7-2 and TRBJ2-5; 13 nucleotides line up with TRBD2. The germline V gene has CDR1 SGHTA and CDR2 FQGNSA. The V segment lost 9 bases and the J segment 1 base; nucleotides outside the gene matches: 11. The CDR3 is 17 residues long.

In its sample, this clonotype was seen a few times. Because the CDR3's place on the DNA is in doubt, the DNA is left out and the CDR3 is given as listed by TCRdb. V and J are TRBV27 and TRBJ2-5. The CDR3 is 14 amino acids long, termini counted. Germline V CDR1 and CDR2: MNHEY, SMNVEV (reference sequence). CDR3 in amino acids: CASSSSTVQETQYF.

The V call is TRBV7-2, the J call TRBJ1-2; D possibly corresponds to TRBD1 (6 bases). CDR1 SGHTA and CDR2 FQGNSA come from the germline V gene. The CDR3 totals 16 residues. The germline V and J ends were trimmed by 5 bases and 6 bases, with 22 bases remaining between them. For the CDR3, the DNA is TGTGCCAGCAGCCTAGAGGTCGTACAGGGATCGGATGGCTACACCTTC. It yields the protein CASSLEVVQGSDGYTF.

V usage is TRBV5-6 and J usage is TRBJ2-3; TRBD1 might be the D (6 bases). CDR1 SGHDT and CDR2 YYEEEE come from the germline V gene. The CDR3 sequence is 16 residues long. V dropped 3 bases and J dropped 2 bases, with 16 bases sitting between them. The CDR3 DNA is TGTGCCAGCAGCTCTACTTTACAGGGATTCACAGATACGCAGTATTTT. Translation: CASSSTLQGFTDTQYF.

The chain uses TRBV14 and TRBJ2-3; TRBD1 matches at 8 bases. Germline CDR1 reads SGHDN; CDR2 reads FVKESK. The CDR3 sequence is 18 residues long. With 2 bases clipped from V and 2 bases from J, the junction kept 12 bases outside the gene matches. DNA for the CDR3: TGTGCCAGCAGCCAAAAGAGTATCGGACAGGGATACACAGATACGCAGTATTTT. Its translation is CASSQKSIGQGYTDTQYF.

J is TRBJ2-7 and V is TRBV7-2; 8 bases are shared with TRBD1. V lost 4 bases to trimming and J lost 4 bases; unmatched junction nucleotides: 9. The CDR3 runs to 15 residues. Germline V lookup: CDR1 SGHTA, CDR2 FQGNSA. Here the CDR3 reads CASSSRAQGAYEQYF. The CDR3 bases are TGTGCCAGCAGCTCAAGGGCGCAGGGGGCTTACGAGCAGTACTTC.

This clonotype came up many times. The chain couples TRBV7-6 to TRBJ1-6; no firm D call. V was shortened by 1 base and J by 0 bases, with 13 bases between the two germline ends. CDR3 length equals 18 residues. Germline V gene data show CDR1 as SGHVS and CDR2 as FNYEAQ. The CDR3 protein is CASSLDVAGSSYNSPLHF. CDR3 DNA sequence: TGTGCCAGCAGCTTAGATGTGGCAGGTAGCTCCTATAATTCACCCCTCCACTTT.

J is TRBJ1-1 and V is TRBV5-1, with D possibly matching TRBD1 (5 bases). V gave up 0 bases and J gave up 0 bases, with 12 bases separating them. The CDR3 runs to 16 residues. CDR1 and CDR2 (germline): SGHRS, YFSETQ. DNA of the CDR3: TGCGCCAGCAGCTTGGGAGAGGCAGGGCTGAACACTGAAGCTTTCTTT. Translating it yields CASSLGEAGLNTEAFF.

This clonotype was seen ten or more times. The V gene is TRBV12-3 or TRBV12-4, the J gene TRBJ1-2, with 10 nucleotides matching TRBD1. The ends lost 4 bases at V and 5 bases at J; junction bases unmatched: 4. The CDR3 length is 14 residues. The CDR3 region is CASSSDRGRYGYTF. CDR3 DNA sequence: TGTGCCAGCAGTTCGGACAGGGGGAGGTATGGCTACACCTTC.

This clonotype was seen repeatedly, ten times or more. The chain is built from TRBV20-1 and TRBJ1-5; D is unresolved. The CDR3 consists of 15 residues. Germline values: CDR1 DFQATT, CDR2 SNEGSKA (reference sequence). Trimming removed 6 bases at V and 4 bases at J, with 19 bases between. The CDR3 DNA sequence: TGCAGTGCCCGACAAGGTTCTAAGGAAAATCAGCCCCAGCATTTT. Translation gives CSARQGSKENQPQHF.

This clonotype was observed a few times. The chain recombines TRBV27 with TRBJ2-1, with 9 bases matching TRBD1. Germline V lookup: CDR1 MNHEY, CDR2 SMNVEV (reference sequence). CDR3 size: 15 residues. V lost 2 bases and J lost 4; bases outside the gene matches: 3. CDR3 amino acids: CASSLDRGIYNEQFF. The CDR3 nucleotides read TGTGCCAGCAGTTTAGACAGGGGGATATACAATGAGCAGTTCTTC.

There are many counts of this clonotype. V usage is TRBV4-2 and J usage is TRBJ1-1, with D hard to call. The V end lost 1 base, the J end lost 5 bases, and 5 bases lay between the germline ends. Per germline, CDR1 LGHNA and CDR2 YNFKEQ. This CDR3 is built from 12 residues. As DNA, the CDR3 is TGTGCCAGCAGCCAAGGGGAAACTGAAGCTTTCTTT. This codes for CASSQGETEAFF.

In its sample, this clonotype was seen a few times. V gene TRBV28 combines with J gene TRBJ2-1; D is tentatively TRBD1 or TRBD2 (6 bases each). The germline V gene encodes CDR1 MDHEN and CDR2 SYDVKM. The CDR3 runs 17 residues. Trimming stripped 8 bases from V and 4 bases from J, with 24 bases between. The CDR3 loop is CASASPGGTKRYNEQFF. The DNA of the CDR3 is TGTGCCAGCGCCTCACCTGGGGGGACAAAGAGATACAATGAGCAGTTCTTC.

The CDR3 nucleotides are TGTGCCAGCAGTGAATATCCAGGGAGGACAGATACGCAGTATTTT. Amino acids: CASSEYPGRTDTQYF. The chain joins TRBV6-1 to TRBJ2-3, with TRBD2 as a possible D gene (6 bases). Deletions cut 2 bases from V and 3 bases from J, with 12 bases between. The CDR3 covers 15 residues. The germline CDR1 and CDR2 sequences are MNHNS and SASEGT.

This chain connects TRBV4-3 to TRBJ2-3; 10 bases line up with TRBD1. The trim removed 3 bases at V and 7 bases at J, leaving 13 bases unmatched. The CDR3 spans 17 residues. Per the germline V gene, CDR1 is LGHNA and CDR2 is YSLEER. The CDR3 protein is CASSHYRQGALLNTQYF. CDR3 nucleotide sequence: TGCGCCAGCAGCCATTACAGACAGGGGGCCCTATTAAATACGCAGTATTTT.

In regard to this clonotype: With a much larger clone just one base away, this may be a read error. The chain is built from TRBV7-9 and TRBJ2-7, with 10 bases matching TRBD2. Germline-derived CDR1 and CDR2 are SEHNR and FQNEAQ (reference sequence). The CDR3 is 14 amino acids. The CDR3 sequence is CASSLASGGYEQNF. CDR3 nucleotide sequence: TGTGCCAGCAGCTTAGCTAGCGGGGGGTACGAGCAGAACTTC.

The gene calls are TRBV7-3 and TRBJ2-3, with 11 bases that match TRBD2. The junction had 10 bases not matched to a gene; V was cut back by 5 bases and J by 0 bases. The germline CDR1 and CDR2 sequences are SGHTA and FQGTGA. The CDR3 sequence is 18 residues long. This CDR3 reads CASSRTGTSGTSTDTQYF. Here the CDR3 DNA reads TGTGCCAGCAGCCGCACCGGGACTAGCGGTACTAGCACAGATACGCAGTATTTT.

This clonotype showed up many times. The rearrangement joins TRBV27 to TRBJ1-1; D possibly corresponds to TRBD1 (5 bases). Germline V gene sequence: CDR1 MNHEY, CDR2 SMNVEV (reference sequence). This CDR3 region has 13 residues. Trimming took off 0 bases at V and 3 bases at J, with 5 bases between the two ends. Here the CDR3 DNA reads TGTGCCAGCAGTTTATCGGGACACACTGAAGCTTTCTTT. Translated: CASSLSGHTEAFF.

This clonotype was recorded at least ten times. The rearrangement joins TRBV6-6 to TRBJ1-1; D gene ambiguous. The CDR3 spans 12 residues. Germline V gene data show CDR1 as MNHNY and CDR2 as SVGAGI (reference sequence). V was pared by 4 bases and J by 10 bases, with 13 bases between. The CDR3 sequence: CASSSGGWGAFF. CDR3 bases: TGTGCCAGCAGTTCAGGTGGTTGGGGAGCTTTCTTT.

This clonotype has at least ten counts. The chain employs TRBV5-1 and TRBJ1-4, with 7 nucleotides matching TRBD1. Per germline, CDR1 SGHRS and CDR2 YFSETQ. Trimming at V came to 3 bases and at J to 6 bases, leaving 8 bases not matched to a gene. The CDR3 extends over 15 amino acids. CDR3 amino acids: CASSSNPGTDEKLFF. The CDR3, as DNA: TGCGCCAGCAGCTCCAACCCTGGGACAGATGAAAAACTGTTTTTT.

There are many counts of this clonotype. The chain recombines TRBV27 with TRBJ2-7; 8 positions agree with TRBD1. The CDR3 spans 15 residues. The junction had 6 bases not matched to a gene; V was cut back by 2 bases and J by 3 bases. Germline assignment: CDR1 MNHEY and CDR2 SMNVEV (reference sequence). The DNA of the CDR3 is TGTGCCAGCAGTTTAGAGGGGACAGGACTCTACGAGCAGTACTTC. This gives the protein CASSLEGTGLYEQYF.

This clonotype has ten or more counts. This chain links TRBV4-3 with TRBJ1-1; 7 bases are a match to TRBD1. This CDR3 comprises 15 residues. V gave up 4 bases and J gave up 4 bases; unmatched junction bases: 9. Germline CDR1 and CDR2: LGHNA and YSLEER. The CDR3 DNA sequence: TGCGCCAGCAGCCGTATCCAGGGGGGAGGCACTGAAGCTTTCTTT. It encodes CASSRIQGGGTEAFF.

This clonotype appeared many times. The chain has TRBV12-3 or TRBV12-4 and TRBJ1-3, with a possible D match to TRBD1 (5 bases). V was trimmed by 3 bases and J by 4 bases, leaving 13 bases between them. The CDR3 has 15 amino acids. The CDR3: CASSFPPGTGNTIYF. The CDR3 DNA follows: TGTGCCAGCAGTTTTCCCCCAGGGACCGGAAACACCATATATTTT.

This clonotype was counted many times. DNA for the CDR3: TGTGCCAGCAGTTCGGGACAGGGCCTCAATCAGCCCCAGCATTTT. This translates into CASSSGQGLNQPQHF. This rearrangement joins TRBV5-6 to TRBJ1-5, with 9 bases matching TRBD1. Germline CDR1 reads SGHDT; CDR2 reads YYEEEE. V trimming: 5 bases; J trimming: 3 bases; junction bases outside the gene matches: 6. The CDR3 runs 15 residues. Full variable domain (missing parts from reference TRBV5-6 and TRBJ1-5): DAGVTQSPTHLIKTRGQQVTLRCSPKSGHDTVSWYQQALGQGPQFIFQYYEEEERQRGNFPDRFSGHQFPNYSSELNVNALLLGDSALYLCASSSGQGLNQPQHFGDGTRLSIL.